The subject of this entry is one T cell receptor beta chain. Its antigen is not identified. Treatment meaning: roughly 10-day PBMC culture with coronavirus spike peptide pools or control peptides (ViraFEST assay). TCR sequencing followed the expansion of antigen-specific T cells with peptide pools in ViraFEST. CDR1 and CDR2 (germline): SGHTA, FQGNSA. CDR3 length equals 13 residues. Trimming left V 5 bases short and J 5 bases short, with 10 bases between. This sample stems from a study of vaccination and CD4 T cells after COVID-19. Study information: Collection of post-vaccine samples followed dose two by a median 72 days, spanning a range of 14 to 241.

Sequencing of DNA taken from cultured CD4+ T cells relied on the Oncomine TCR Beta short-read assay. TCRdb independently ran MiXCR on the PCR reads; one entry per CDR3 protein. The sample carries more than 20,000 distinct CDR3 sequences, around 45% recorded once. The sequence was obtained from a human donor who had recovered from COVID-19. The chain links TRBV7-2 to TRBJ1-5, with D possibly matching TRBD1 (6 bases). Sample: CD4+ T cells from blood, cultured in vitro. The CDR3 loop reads CASSPRGDQPQHF. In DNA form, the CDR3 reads TGTGCCAGCAGCCCTAGGGGGGATCAGCCCCAGCATTTT. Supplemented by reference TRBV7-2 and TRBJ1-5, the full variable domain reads GAGVSQSPSNKVTEKGKDVELRCDPISGHTALYWYRQSLGQGLEFLIYFQGNSAPDKSGLPSDRFSAERTGGSVSTLTIQRTQQEDSAVYLCASSPRGDQPQHFGDGTRLSIL.